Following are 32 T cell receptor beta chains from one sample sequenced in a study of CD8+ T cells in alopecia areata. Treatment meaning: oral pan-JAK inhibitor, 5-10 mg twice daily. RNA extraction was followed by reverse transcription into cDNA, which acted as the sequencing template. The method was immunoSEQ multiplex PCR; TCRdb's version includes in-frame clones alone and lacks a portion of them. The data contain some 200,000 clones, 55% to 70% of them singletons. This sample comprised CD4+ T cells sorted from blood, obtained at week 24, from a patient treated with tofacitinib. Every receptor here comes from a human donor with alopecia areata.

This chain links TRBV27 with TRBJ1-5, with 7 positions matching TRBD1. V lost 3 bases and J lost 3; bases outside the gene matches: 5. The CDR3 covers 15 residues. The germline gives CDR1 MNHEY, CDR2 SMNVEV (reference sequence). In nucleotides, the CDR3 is TGTGCCAGCAGTTTCACAGGGGTTTACAATCAGCCCCAGCATTTT. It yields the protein CASSFTGVYNQPQHF.

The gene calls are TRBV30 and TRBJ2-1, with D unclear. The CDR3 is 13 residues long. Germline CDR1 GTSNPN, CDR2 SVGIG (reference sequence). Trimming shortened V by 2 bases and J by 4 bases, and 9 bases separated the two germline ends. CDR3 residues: CAWSLFGYNEQFF. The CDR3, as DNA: TGTGCCTGGAGTTTGTTCGGATACAATGAGCAGTTCTTC.

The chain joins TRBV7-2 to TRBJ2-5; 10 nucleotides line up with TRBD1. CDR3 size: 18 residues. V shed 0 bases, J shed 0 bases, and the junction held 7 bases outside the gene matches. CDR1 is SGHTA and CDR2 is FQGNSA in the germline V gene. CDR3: CASSLARDRGPYQETQYF. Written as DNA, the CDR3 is TGTGCCAGCAGCTTAGCTAGGGACAGGGGTCCGTACCAAGAGACCCAGTACTTC.

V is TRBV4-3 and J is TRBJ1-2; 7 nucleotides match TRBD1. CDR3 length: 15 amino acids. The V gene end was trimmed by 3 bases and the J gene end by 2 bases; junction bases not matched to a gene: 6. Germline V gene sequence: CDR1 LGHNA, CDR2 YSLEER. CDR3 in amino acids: CASSQEPGGNYGYTF. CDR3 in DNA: TGCGCCAGCAGCCAGGAACCAGGGGGGAACTATGGCTACACCTTC.

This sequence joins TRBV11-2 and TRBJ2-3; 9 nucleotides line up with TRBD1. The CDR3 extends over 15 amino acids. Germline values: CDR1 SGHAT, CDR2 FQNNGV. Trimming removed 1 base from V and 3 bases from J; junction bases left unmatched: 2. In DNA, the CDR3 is TGTGCCAGCAGCTTAGTTGGGACAGGGACAGATACGCAGTATTTT. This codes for CASSLVGTGTDTQYF.

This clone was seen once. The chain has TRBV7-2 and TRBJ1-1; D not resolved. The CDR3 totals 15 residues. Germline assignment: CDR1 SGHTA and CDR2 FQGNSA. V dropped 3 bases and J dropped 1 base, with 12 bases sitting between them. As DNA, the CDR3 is TGTGCCAGCAGCTTTTCAATTCGACAGAACACTGAAGCTTTCTTT. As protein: CASSFSIRQNTEAFF.

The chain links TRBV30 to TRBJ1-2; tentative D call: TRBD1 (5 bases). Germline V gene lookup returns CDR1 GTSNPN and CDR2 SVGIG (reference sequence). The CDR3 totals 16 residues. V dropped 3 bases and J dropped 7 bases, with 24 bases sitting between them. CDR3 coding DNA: TGTGCCTGGAGCCCACTTAACGGGGCCAGGAAAGGTGGCTACACCTTC. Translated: CAWSPLNGARKGGYTF.

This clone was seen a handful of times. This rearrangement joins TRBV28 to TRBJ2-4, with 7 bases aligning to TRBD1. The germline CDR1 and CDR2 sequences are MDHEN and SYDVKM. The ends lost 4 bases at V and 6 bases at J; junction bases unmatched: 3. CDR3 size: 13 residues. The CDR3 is CASSSGQRNIQYF. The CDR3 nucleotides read TGTGCCAGCAGTTCGGGACAGAGAAACATTCAGTACTTC.

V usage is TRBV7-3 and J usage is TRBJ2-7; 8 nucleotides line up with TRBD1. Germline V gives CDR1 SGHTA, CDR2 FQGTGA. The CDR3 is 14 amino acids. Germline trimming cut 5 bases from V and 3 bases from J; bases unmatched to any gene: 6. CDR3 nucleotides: TGTGCCAGCAGCACCGGACAGGGATTCTACGAGCAGTACTTC. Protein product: CASSTGQGFYEQYF. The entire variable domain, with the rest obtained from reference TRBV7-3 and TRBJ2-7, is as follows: GAGVSQTPSNKVTEKGKYVELRCDPISGHTALYWYRQSLGQGPEFLIYFQGTGAADDSGLPNDRFFAVRPEGSVSTLKIQRTERGDSAVYLCASSTGQGFYEQYFGPGTRLTVT.

The CDR3 loop is CASSAYRTGTQETQYF. Written as DNA, the CDR3 is TGTGCCAGCAGTGCGTATAGGACAGGGACCCAAGAGACCCAGTACTTC. The chain is built from TRBV2 and TRBJ2-5; 8 positions match TRBD1. Germline V gene data show CDR1 as SNHLY and CDR2 as FYNNEI. The CDR3 sequence is 16 residues long. The V segment lost 4 bases and the J segment 1 base; nucleotides outside the gene matches: 8.

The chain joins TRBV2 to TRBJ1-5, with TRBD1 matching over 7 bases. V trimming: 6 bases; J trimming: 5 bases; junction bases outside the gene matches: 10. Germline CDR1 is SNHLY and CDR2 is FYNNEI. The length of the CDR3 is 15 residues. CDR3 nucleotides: TGTGCCAGCAGGGCTAGACAGGGAGGGGATCAGCCCCAGCATTTT. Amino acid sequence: CASRARQGGDQPQHF.

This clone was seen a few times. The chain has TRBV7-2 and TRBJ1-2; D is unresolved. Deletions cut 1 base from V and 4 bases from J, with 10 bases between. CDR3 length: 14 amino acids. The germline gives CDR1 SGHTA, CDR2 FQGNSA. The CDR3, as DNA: TGTGCCAGCAGCTTAGGACGAGGGTTCTATGGCTACACCTTC. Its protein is CASSLGRGFYGYTF.

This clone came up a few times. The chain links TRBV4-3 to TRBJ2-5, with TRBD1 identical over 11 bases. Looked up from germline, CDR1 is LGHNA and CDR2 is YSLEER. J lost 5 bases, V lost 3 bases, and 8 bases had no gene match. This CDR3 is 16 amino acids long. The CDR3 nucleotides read TGCGCCAGCAGCCAGAACCGGGACAGGGGGTTTGAGACCCAGTACTTC. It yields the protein CASSQNRDRGFETQYF.

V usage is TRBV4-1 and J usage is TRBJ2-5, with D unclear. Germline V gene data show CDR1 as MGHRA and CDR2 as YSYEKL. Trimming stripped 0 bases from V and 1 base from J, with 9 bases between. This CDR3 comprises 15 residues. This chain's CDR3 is CASSQDGRTQETQYF. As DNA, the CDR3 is TGCGCCAGCAGCCAAGACGGACGGACCCAAGAGACCCAGTACTTC.

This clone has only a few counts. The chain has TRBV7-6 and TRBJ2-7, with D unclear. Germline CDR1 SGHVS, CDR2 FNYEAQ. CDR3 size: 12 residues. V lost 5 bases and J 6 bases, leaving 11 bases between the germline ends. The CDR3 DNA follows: TGTGCCAGCAGCGGATACAAACGCGAGCAGTACTTC. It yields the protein CASSGYKREQYF.

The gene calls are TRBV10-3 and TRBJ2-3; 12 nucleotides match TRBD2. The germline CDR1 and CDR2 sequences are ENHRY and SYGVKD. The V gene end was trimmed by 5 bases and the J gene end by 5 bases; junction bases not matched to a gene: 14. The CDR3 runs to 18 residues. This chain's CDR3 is CAISRLAGAQDRGDTQYF. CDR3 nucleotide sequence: TGTGCCATCAGTCGACTAGCGGGGGCCCAGGACCGCGGAGATACGCAGTATTTT.

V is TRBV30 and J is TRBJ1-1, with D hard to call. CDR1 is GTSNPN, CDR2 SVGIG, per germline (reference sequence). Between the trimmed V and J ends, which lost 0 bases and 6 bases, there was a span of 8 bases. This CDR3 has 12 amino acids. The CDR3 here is CAWSVTRSEAFF. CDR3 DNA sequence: TGTGCCTGGAGTGTAACGAGGTCTGAAGCTTTCTTT.

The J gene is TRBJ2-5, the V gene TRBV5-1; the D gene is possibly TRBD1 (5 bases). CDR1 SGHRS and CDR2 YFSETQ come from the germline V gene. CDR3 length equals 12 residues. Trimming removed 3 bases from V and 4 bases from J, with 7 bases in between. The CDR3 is CASSSQGETQYF. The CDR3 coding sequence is TGCGCCAGCAGCTCCCAGGGAGAGACCCAGTACTTC.

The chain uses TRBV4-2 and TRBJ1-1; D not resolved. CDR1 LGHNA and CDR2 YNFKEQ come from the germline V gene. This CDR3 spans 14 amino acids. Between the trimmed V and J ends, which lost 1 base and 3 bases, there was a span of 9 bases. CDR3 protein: CASSQAREHTEAFF. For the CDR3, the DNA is TGTGCCAGCAGCCAAGCCAGAGAACACACTGAAGCTTTCTTT.

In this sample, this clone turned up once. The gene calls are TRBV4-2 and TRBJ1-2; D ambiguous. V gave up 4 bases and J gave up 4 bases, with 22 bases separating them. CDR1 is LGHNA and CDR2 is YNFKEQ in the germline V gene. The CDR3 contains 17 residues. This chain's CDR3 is CASSPDVSRGPLYGYTF. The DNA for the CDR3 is TGTGCCAGCAGCCCTGATGTGTCCCGAGGACCCCTCTATGGCTACACCTTC.

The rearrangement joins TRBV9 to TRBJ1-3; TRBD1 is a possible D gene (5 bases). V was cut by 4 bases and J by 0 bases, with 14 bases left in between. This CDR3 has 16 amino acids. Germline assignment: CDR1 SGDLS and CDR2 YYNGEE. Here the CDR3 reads CASSSYQTASGNTIYF. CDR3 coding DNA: TGTGCCAGCAGCTCCTACCAGACAGCCTCTGGAAACACCATATATTTT.

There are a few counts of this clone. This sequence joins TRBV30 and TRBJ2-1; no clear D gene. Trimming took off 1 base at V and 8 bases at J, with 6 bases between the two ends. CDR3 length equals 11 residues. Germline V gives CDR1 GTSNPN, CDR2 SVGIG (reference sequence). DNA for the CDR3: TGTGCCTGGAGTGCCGCGTATGAGCAGTTCTTC. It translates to CAWSAAYEQFF.

CDR3 DNA sequence: TGTGCCAGCATCAGATCGTTGGAGTATGAGCAGTTCTTC. Protein product: CASIRSLEYEQFF. V is TRBV2 and J is TRBJ2-1; no reliable D call. The V and J ends lost 7 bases and 8 bases respectively, with 15 bases between them. This CDR3 is 13 amino acids long. Germline assignment: CDR1 SNHLY and CDR2 FYNNEI. Together with reference TRBV2 and TRBJ2-1, the CDR3 gives the full variable domain: EPEVTQTPSHQVTQMGQEVILRCVPISNHLYFYWYRQILGQKVEFLVSFYNNEISEKSEIFDDQFSVERPDGSNFTLKIRSTKLEDSAMYFCASIRSLEYEQFFGPGTRLTVL.

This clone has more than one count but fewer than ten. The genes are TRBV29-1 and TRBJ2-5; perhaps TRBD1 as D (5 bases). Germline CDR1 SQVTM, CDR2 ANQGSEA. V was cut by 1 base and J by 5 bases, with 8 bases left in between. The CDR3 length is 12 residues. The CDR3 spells CSVEGRDETQYF. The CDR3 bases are TGCAGCGTTGAAGGCAGGGATGAGACCCAGTACTTC.

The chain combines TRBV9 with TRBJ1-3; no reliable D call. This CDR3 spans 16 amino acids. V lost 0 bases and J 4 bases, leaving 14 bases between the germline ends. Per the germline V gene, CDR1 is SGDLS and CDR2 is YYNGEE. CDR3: CASSVGPLGYGNTIYF. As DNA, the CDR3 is TGTGCCAGCAGCGTAGGCCCCCTCGGCTACGGAAACACCATATATTTT.

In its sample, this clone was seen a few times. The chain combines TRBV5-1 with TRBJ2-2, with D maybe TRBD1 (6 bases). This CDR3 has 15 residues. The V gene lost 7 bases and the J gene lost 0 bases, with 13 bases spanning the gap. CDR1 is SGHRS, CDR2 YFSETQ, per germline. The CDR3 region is CASDIGQTNTGELFF. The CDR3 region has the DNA TGCGCCAGCGACATAGGACAGACGAACACCGGGGAGCTGTTTTTT. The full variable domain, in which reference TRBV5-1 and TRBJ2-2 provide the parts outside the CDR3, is KAGVTQTPRYLIKTRGQQVTLSCSPISGHRSVSWYQQTPGQGLQFLFEYFSETQRNKGNFPGRFSGRQFSNSRSEMNVSTLELGDSALYLCASDIGQTNTGELFFGEGSRLTVL.

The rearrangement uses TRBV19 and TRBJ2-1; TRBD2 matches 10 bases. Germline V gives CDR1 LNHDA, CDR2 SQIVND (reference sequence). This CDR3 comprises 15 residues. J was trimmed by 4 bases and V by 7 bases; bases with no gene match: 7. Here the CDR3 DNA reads TGTGCCAGTACCGTCCGGACTAGCGGTTACAATGAGCAGTTCTTC. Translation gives CASTVRTSGYNEQFF.

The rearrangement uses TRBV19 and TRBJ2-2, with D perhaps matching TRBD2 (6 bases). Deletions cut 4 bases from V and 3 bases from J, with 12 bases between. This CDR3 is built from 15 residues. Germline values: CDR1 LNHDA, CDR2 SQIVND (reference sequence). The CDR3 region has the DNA TGTGCCAGTAGTACGCGGACTACCCACACCGGGGAGCTGTTTTTT. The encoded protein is CASSTRTTHTGELFF.

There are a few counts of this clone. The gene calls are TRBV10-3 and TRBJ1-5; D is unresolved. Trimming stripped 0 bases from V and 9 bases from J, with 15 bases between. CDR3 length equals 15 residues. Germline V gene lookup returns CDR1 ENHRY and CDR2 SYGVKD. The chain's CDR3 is CAISESGGSLRPQHF. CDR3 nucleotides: TGTGCCATCAGTGAGTCTGGTGGCAGTTTAAGGCCCCAGCATTTT.

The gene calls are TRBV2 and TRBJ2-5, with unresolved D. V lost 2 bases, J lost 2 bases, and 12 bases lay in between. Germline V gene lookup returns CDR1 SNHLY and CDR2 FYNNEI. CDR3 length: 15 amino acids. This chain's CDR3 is CASSESLTTQETQYF. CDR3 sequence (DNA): TGTGCCAGCAGTGAATCCTTGACAACTCAAGAGACCCAGTACTTC.

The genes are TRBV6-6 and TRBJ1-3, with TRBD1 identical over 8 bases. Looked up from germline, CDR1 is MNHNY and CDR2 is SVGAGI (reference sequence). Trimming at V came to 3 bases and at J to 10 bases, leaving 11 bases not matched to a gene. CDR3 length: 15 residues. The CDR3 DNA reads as TGTGCCAGCAGTTATTACACAGGGGGAAACCCGACCATATATTTT. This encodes CASSYYTGGNPTIYF.

DNA for the CDR3: TGTGCCAGCAGCTTAAGGCCCCCCGGACTCGGGGAGACCCAGTACTTC. Amino acids: CASSLRPPGLGETQYF. The rearrangement links TRBV7-3 to TRBJ2-5; a weak D match, TRBD2 (5 bases). The CDR3 totals 16 residues. V shed 1 base and J shed 5 bases, with 17 bases lying between them. CDR1 is SGHTA and CDR2 is FQGTGA in the germline V gene. Together with reference TRBV7-3 and TRBJ2-5, the CDR3 gives the full variable domain: GAGVSQTPSNKVTEKGKYVELRCDPISGHTALYWYRQSLGQGPEFLIYFQGTGAADDSGLPNDRFFAVRPEGSVSTLKIQRTERGDSAVYLCASSLRPPGLGETQYFGPGTRLLVL.